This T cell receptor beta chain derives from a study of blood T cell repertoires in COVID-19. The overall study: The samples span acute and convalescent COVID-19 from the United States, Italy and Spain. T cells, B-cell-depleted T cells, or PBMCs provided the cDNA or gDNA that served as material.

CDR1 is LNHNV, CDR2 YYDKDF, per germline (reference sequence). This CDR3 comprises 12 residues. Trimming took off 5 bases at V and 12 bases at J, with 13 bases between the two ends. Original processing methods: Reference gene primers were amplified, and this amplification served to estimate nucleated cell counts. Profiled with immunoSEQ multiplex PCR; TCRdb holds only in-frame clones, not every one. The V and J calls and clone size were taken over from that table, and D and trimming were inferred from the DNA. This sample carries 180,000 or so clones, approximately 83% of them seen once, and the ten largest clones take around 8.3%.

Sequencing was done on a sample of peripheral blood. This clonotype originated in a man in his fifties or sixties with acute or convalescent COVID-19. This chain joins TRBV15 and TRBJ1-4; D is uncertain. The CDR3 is CATSAREGELFF. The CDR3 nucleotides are TGTGCCACCAGCGCCCGGGAAGGAGAACTGTTTTTT.